The clone carrying this T cell receptor beta chain was seen just once. Its specificity is unknown. This record belongs to a study of CD8+ T cells in alopecia areata. Study in general: The tofacitinib course ran for 6 to 18 months and was followed by 6 months off drug.

Germline V gene data show CDR1 as SQVTM and CDR2 as ANQGSEA. The CDR3 consists of 12 residues. The germline V and J ends were trimmed by 4 bases and 3 bases, with 9 bases remaining between them. Collection of lesional scalp punch biopsies and peripheral blood was performed in alopecia areata patients. General study results and limits: Patients shared TCRs less clearly than mice did, possibly owing to HLA. Scalp sequencing captures resident alphabeta T cells of normal skin too.

Investigators isolated RNA and reverse transcribed it into cDNA to act as the sequencing template. Some clones are missing from TCRdb's copy, which holds only in-frame ones; the method was immunoSEQ multiplex PCR. The sample lists over 200,000 clones; about three fifths were seen once. This sequence was found in a human donor with alopecia areata. The specimen was CD4+ T cells sorted from blood, collected at week 0. V usage is TRBV29-1 and J usage is TRBJ1-1; D is possibly TRBD1 (5 bases). The CDR3 reads CSVGGLYTEAFF. The CDR3 coding sequence is TGCAGCGTTGGGGGGTTATACACTGAAGCTTTCTTT.